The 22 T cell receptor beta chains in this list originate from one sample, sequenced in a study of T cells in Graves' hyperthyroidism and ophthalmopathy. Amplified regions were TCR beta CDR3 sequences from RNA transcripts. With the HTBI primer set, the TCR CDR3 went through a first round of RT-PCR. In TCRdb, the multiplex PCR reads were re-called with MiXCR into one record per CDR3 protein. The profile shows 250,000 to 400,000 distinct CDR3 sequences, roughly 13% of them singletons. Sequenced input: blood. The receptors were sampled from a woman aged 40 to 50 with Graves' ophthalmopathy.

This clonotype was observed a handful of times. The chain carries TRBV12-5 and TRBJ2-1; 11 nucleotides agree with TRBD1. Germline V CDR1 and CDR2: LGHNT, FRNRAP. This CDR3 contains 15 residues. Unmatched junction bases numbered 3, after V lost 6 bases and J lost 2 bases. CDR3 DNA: TGTGCTAGTGGACAGGGACAGGGGGCCTACAATGAGCAGTTCTTC. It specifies CASGQGQGAYNEQFF.

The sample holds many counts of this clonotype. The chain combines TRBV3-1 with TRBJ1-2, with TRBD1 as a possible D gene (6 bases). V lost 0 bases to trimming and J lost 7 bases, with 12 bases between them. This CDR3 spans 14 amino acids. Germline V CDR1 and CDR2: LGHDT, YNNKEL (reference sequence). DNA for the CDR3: TGTGCCAGCAGCCAAGATACAGGGAAGCGTGGCTACACCTTC. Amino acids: CASSQDTGKRGYTF.

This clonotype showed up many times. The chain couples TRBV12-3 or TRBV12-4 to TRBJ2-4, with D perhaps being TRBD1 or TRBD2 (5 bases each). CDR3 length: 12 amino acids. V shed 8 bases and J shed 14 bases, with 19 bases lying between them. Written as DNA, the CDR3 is TGTGCCAGCGCCCCCCCCACCGGGGCCGAGTACTTC. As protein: CASAPPTGAEYF.

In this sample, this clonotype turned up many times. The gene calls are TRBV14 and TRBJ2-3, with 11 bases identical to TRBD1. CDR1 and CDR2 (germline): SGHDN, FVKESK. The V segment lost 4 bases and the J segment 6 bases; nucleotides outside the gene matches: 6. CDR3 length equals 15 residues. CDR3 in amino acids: CASSRTGGSADTQYF. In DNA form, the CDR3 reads TGTGCCAGCAGCCGGACAGGGGGCTCAGCGGATACGCAGTATTTT. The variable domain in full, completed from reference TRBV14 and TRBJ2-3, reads EAGVTQFPSHSVIEKGQTVTLRCDPISGHDNLYWYRRVMGKEIKFLLHFVKESKQDESGMPNNRFLAERTGGTYSTLKVQPAELEDSGVYFCASSRTGGSADTQYFGPGTRLTVL.

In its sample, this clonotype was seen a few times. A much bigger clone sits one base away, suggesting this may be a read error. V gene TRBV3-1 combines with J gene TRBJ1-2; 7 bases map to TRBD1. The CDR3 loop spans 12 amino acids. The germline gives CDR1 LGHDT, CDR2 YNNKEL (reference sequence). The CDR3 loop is CTSSHRGGGYTF. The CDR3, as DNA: TGTACCAGCAGCCACAGGGGTGGTGGCTACACCTTC.

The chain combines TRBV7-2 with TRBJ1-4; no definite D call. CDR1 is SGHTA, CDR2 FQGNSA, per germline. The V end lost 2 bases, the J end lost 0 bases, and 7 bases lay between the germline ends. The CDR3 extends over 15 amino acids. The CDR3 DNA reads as TGTGCCAGCAGCTTATATAGAGCAACTAATGAAAAACTGTTTTTT. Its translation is CASSLYRATNEKLFF.

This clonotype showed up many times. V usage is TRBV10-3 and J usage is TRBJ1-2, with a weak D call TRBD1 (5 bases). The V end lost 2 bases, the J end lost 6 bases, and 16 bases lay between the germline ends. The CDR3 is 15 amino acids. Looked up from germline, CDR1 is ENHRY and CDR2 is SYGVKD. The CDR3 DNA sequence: TGTGCCATCAGTGAGCGGGACCCAAGCGTTAATGGCTACACCTTC. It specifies CAISERDPSVNGYTF.

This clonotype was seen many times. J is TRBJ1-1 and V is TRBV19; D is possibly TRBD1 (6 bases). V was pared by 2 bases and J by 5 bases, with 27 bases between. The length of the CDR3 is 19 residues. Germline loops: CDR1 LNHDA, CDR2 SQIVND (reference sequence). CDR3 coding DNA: TGTGCCAGTAGTATAAGGTCTCCGCGACAGGACCCCTTTGGAACTGAAGCTTTCTTT. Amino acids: CASSIRSPRQDPFGTEAFF.

In DNA, the CDR3 is TGTGCCAGCAGTGTTGAGACAGGGGGCACCGACGAGCAGTACTTC. Protein sequence: CASSVETGGTDEQYF. The rearrangement uses TRBV6-1 and TRBJ2-7; 10 nucleotides align to TRBD1. Germline V gene sequence: CDR1 MNHNS, CDR2 SASEGT. V gave up 4 bases and J gave up 5 bases; unmatched junction bases: 8. This CDR3 is built from 15 residues.

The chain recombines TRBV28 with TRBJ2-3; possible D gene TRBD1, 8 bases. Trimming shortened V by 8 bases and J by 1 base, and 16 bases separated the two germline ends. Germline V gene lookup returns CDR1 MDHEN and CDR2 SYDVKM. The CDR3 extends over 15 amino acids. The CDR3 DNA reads TGTGCCAGCCAAAAAGCGGGACAGGGCACAGATACGCAGTATTTT. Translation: CASQKAGQGTDTQYF.

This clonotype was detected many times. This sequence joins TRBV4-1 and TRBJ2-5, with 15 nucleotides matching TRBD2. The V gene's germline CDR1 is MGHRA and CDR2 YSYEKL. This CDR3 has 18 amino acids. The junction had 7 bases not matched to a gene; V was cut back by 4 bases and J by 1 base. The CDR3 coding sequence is TGCGCCAGCAGCCCTACGGGACTAGCGGGGGGCCTCCAAGAGACCCAGTACTTC. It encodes CASSPTGLAGGLQETQYF.

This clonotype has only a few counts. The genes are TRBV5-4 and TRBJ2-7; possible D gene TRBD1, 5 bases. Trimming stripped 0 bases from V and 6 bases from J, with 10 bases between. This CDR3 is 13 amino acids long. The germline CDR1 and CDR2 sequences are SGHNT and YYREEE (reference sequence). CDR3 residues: CASSLVDSPEQYF. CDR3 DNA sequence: TGTGCCAGCAGCTTGGTAGACAGCCCCGAGCAGTACTTC.

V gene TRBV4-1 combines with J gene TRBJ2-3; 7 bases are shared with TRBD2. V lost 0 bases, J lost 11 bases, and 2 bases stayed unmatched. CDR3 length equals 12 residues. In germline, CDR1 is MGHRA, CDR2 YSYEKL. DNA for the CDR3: TGCGCCAGCAGCCAAGAAGCGGGAATGCAGTATTTT. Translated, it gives CASSQEAGMQYF.

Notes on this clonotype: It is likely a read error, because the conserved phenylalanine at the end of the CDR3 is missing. The CDR3 DNA reads as TGTGCCAGCAGCTTAGTGTCCTTTCCCTACAATGAGCAGTTCCTC. It codes for CASSLVSFPYNEQFL. The chain carries TRBV11-3 and TRBJ2-1, with no clear D. Germline-derived CDR1 and CDR2 are SGHNT and YENEEA. The CDR3 is 15 residues long. Deletions cut 1 base from V and 2 bases from J, with 9 bases between.

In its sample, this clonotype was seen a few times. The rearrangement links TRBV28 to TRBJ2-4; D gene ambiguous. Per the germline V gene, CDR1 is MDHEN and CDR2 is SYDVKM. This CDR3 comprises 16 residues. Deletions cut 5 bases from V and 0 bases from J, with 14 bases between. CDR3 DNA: TGTGCCAGCAGTCCCCAAACCCTAGTAGCCAAAAACATTCAGTACTTC. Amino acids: CASSPQTLVAKNIQYF.

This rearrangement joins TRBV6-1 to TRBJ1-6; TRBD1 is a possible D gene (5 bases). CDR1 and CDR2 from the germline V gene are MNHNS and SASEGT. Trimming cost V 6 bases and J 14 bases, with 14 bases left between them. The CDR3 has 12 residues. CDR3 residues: CASSPPGGSLHF. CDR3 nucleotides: TGTGCCAGCAGCCCGCCTGGGGGGTCCCTCCACTTT.

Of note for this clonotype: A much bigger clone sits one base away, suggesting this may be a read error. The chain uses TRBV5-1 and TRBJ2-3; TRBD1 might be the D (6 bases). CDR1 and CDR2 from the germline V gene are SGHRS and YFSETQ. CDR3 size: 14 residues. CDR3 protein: CASSLNRDTGTQYF. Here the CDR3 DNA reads TGCGCCAGCAGCTTGAACAGGGACACAGGTACGCAGTATTTT.

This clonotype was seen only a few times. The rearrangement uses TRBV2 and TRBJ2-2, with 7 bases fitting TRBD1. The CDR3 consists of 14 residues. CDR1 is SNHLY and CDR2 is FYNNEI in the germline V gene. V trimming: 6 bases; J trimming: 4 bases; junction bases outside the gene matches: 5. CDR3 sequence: CASSRDSLTGELFF. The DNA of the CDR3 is TGTGCCAGCAGCCGGGACAGCCTCACCGGGGAGCTGTTTTTT.

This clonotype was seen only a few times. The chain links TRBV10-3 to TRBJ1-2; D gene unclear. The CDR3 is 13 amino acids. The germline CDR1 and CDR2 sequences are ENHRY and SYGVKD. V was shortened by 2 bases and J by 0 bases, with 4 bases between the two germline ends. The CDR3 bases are TGTGCCATCAGTGAGGGATCTAACTATGGCTACACCTTC. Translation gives CAISEGSNYGYTF.

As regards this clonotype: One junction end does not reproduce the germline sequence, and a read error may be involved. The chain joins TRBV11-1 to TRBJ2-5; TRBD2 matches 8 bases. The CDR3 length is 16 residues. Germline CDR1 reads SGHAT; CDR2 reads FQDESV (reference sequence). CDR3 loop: CASSQEWTGGGETQYF. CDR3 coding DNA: TGCGCCAGCAGCCAAGAATGGACGGGAGGGGGGGAGACCCAGTACTTC.

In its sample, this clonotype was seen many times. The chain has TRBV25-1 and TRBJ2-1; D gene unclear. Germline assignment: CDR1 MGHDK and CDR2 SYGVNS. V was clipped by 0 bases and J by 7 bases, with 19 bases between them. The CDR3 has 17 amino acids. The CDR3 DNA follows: TGTGCCAGCAGTGAATATCGATCGGGCTTGATGGAAAATGAGCAGTTCTTC. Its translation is CASSEYRSGLMENEQFF.

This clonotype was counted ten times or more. CDR3 sequence (DNA): TGTGCCAGCAGTGATCTAGGTCCCCAGATGAGCATTCAGTACTTC. This codes for CASSDLGPQMSIQYF. The chain combines TRBV2 with TRBJ2-4; D gene unclear. The V gene lost 3 bases and the J gene lost 9 bases, with 18 bases spanning the gap. Germline V gene data show CDR1 as SNHLY and CDR2 as FYNNEI. The CDR3 spans 15 residues.